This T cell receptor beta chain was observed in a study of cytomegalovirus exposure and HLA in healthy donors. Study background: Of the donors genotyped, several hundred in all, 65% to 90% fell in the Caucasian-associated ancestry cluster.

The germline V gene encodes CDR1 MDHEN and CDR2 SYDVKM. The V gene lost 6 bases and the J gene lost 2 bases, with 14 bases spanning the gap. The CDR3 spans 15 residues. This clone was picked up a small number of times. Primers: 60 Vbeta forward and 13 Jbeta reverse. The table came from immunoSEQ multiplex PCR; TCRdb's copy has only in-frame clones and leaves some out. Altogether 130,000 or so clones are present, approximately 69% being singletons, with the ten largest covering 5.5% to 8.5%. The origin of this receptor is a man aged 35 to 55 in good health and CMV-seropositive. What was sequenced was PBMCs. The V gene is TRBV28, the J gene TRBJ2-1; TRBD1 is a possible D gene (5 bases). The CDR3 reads CASRLRTLAYNEQFF. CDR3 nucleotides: TGTGCCAGCAGACTTAGGACATTGGCCTACAATGAGCAGTTCTTC.